Listed here are 15 T cell receptor beta chains from one sample, sequenced in a study of blood T cells in healthy people across ages. A J-beta primer mix and a sample-barcoded 5' primer were used in a second PCR of roughly 7 to 12 cycles. TCRdb re-called the 5' RACE reads through MiXCR, storing one row per CDR3 protein. The sample records around 850,000 distinct CDR3 sequences, about 37% being singletons. Sequenced: blood. These receptors were collected from a man between 18 and 29 years old in good health.

In regard to this clonotype: Being one base from a much bigger clone, this may be a read error. The chain couples TRBV12-3 or TRBV12-4 to TRBJ2-7, with 8 bases that match TRBD1. The CDR3 runs to 13 residues. In DNA form, the CDR3 reads TGTGTCAGCAGTTTCGGGACAGGCTACGAGCAGTACTTC. Its translation: CVSSFGTGYEQYF.

V gene TRBV12-3 or TRBV12-4 combines with J gene TRBJ1-4, with 8 bases aligning to TRBD1. Germline trimming cut 5 bases from V and 3 bases from J; bases unmatched to any gene: 11. The CDR3 consists of 17 residues. CDR3 DNA sequence: TGTGCCAGCAGTCTTAGAACGACAGGGGCGGCTAATGAAAAACTGTTTTTT. It yields the protein CASSLRTTGAANEKLFF.

V and J are TRBV4-2 and TRBJ2-3; 7 bases fit TRBD2. The CDR3 spans 18 residues. Germline values: CDR1 LGHNA, CDR2 YNFKEQ. The V and J ends lost 2 bases and 6 bases, in that order; junction bases with no gene match: 17. This CDR3 is CASSQWVPAGGGTDTQYF. The CDR3 nucleotides read TGTGCCAGCAGCCAATGGGTTCCCGCTGGCGGGGGTACGGATACGCAGTATTTT.

This clonotype appeared a few times. The J gene is TRBJ1-2, the V gene TRBV27; no clear D. The CDR3 is 13 amino acids. Trimming took 3 bases from V and 8 from J, leaving 13 bases between them. The germline V gene encodes CDR1 MNHEY and CDR2 SMNVEV (reference sequence). The CDR3 region has the DNA TGTGCCAGCAGTTTTAACGGTTTTTGGGGCTACACCTTC. Residues: CASSFNGFWGYTF.

The chain carries TRBV6-5 and TRBJ2-5; TRBD1 matches 8 bases. The CDR3 is 13 amino acids. V dropped 4 bases and J dropped 13; count of bases not matched to a gene: 11. The germline V gene has CDR1 MNHEY and CDR2 SVGAGI. The CDR3 bases are TGTGCCAGCAGTTCCACGGGACAGGCTATTCCGTACTTC. Translated, it gives CASSSTGQAIPYF.

The chain employs TRBV5-6 and TRBJ1-2, with TRBD1 matching 12 bases. V shed 4 bases and J 5 bases; nucleotides not matched to a gene: 9. Germline CDR1 reads SGHDT; CDR2 reads YYEEEE. The CDR3 is 16 amino acids. In DNA, the CDR3 is TGTGCCAGCAGCCCGGGGACAGGGGGCGCGAGTTATGGCTACACCTTC. It is translated as CASSPGTGGASYGYTF. The entire variable domain, with the rest obtained from reference TRBV5-6 and TRBJ1-2, is as follows: DAGVTQSPTHLIKTRGQQVTLRCSPKSGHDTVSWYQQALGQGPQFIFQYYEEEERQRGNFPDRFSGHQFPNYSSELNVNALLLGDSALYLCASSPGTGGASYGYTFGSGTRLTVV.

The rearrangement uses TRBV10-3 and TRBJ2-2, with TRBD1 matching 10 bases. The V gene end was trimmed by 6 bases and the J gene end by 4 bases; junction bases not matched to a gene: 2. The CDR3 loop spans 14 amino acids. Germline lookup yields CDR1 ENHRY and CDR2 SYGVKD. The CDR3, as DNA: TGTGCCATCAGAGGGACAGGGGTCACCGGGGAGCTGTTTTTT. This encodes CAIRGTGVTGELFF.

Only a few counts were recorded for this clonotype. The chain is built from TRBV4-2 and TRBJ1-2; D gene uncertain. Germline V gene lookup returns CDR1 LGHNA and CDR2 YNFKEQ. The CDR3 contains 14 residues. The V gene lost 1 base and the J gene lost 0 bases, with 6 bases spanning the gap. DNA for the CDR3: TGTGCCAGCAGCCAAGCCGGGGCTAACTATGGCTACACCTTC. This codes for CASSQAGANYGYTF.

This chain uses TRBV18 with TRBJ2-1, with TRBD1 matching 11 bases. Unmatched junction bases numbered 20, after V lost 4 bases and J lost 9 bases. CDR3 size: 19 residues. In germline, CDR1 is KGHSH, CDR2 LQKENI. The CDR3 DNA reads as TGTGCCAGCTCACGCGGACAGGGGGCTACTGTGGACGGCCAAAGTGAGCAGTTCTTC. Translated, it gives CASSRGQGATVDGQSEQFF.

A few counts support this clonotype. For the CDR3, the DNA is TGTGCCACAGGGGGCTCACCCCTCCACTTT. It encodes CATGGSPLHF. V usage is TRBV10-3 and J usage is TRBJ1-6; 8 nucleotides line up with TRBD1. Germline loops: CDR1 ENHRY, CDR2 SYGVKD. The CDR3 loop spans 10 amino acids. V lost 10 bases and J lost 10; bases outside the gene matches: 0.

The table lists this clonotype with a few counts. DNA for the CDR3: TGTGCCTGGAGTCGACAGTCCAACACTGAAGCTTTCTTT. Its protein product is CAWSRQSNTEAFF. This sequence joins TRBV30 and TRBJ1-1; maybe TRBD1 (5 bases). Between the trimmed V and J ends, which lost 2 bases and 2 bases, there was a span of 9 bases. The CDR3 consists of 13 residues. Germline V lookup: CDR1 GTSNPN, CDR2 SVGIG (reference sequence).

This clonotype was found a few times. The gene calls are TRBV10-3 and TRBJ1-5; D perhaps matches TRBD1 (5 bases). V lost 4 bases and J lost 1, with 5 bases in between. The CDR3 runs to 13 residues. CDR1 is ENHRY and CDR2 is SYGVKD in the germline V gene. In DNA, the CDR3 is TGTGCCATCAGTGCAGGGAGCAATCAGCCCCAGCATTTT. It translates to CAISAGSNQPQHF.

Note on this clonotype: A much larger clone differs by one base, so this may be a read error. The chain employs TRBV29-1 and TRBJ2-7; D might be TRBD1 (5 bases). The germline gives CDR1 SQVTM, CDR2 ANQGSEA. The CDR3 has 13 residues. V lost 3 bases and J 7 bases, leaving 16 bases between the germline ends. CDR3 in DNA: TGCAGCGTTGAGCCAGGGATGGTGAATGAGCAGTACTTC. Its translation is CSVEPGMVNEQYF.

This sequence joins TRBV12-5 and TRBJ1-5; 8 bases line up with TRBD1. J gave up 5 bases and V 1 base, and 4 bases lay outside the gene matches. The CDR3 spans 15 residues. Looked up from germline, CDR1 is LGHNT and CDR2 is FRNRAP. The chain's CDR3 is CASGLGTGWDQPQHF. The CDR3 region has the DNA TGTGCTAGTGGTTTGGGGACAGGGTGGGATCAGCCCCAGCATTTT.

The chain couples TRBV9 to TRBJ1-2, with D maybe TRBD1 (6 bases). The CDR3 is 15 residues long. Trimming took 0 bases from V and 3 from J, leaving 12 bases between them. Germline loops: CDR1 SGDLS, CDR2 YYNGEE. This CDR3 is CASSVDQGLHYGYTF. DNA of the CDR3: TGTGCCAGCAGCGTAGACCAGGGGCTTCACTATGGCTACACCTTC.